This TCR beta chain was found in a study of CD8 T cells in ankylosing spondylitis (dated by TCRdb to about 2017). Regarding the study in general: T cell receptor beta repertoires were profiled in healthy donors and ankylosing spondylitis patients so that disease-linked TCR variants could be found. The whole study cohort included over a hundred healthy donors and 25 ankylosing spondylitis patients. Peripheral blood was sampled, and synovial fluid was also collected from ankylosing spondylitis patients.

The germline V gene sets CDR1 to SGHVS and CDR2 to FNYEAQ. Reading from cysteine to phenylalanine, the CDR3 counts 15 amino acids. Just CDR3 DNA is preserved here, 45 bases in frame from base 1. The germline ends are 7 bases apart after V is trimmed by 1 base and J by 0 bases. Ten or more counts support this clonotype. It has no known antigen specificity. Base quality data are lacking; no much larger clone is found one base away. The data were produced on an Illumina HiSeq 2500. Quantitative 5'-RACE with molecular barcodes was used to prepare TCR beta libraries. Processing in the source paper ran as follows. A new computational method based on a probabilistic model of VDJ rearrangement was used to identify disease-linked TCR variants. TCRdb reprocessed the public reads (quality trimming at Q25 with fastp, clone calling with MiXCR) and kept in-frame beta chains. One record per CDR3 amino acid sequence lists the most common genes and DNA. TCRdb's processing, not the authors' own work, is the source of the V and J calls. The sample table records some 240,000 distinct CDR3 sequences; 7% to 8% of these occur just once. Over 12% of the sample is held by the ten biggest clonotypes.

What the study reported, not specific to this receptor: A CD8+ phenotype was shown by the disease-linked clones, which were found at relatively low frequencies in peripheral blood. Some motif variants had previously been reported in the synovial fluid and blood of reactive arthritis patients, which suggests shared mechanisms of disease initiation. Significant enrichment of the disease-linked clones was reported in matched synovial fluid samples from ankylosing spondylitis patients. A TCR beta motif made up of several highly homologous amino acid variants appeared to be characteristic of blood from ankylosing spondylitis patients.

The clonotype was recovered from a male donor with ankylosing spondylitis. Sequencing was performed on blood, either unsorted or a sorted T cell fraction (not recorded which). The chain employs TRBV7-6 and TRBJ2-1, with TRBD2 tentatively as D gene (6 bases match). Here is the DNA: TGTGCCAGCAGCTTAGGGGGGGACTCCTACAATGAGCAGTTCTTC. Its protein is CASSLGGDSYNEQFF.